The 7 T cell receptor beta chains below were found in one sample sequenced in a study of T cell responses to AZD1222 COVID-19 vaccine. Generated by immunoSEQ multiplex PCR, the TCRdb table keeps only in-frame clones and is missing some. Of 95,000 to 150,000 clones in the sample, 87% were seen once. The sample here was peripheral blood, taken on day 0 of AZD1222 vaccination. The receptor source for this set is an adult in good health.

The chain couples TRBV19 to TRBJ2-3; D uncertain. The CDR3 is made up of 11 amino acids. CDR1 LNHDA and CDR2 SQIVND come from the germline V gene (reference sequence). The ends were cut back, 6 bases at V and 2 bases at J, with 3 bases in the middle. Here the CDR3 reads CASSTTDTQYF. The DNA of the CDR3 is TGTGCCAGTAGCACCACAGATACGCAGTATTTT.

The chain employs TRBV11-1 and TRBJ2-3; D remains unclear. Trimming removed 2 bases at V and 6 bases at J, with 3 bases between. The CDR3 is made up of 11 amino acids. The germline gives CDR1 SGHAT, CDR2 FQDESV (reference sequence). In DNA form, the CDR3 reads TGTGCCAGCAGCTTAACCGATACGCAGTATTTT. As protein: CASSLTDTQYF.

CDR3 sequence (DNA): TGTGCCACCAGTACCGACGGATTCACCGAGCAGTACTTC. This translates into CATSTDGFTEQYF. The chain carries TRBV24-1 and TRBJ2-7, with no clear D. V was trimmed by 6 bases and J by 6 bases, leaving 14 bases between them. This CDR3 comprises 13 residues. Germline CDR1 reads KGHDR; CDR2 reads SFDVKD.

V is TRBV28 and J is TRBJ1-2, with no clear D. Germline V gives CDR1 MDHEN, CDR2 SYDVKM. Between the trimmed V and J ends, which lost 1 base and 6 bases, there was a span of 9 bases. The CDR3 has 13 residues. CDR3 DNA: TGTGCCAGCAGTTTATCTGTTCTCGATGGCTACACCTTC. It codes for CASSLSVLDGYTF.

V is TRBV7-3 and J is TRBJ1-2; D possibly corresponds to TRBD1 (5 bases). Deletions cut 4 bases from V and 2 bases from J, with 17 bases between. The CDR3 extends over 16 amino acids. The V gene's germline CDR1 is SGHTA and CDR2 FQGTGA. The CDR3 DNA sequence: TGTGCCAGCAGCTCAGCCAGGGACCCAGCCAACTATGGCTACACCTTC. Residues: CASSSARDPANYGYTF.

The J gene is TRBJ2-3, the V gene TRBV27; no clear D gene. Germline loops: CDR1 MNHEY, CDR2 SMNVEV (reference sequence). The CDR3 is 14 amino acids. Trimming left V 6 bases short and J 3 bases short, with 13 bases between. DNA of the CDR3: TGTGCCAGCAGCGTGCGCTTAGCTACAGATACGCAGTATTTT. Translating it yields CASSVRLATDTQYF.

The CDR3 DNA reads as TGTGCCAGCATCCAATCCGGGACAGGGGGCTACGAGCAGTACTTC. This codes for CASIQSGTGGYEQYF. The chain carries TRBV7-9 and TRBJ2-7; TRBD1 matches 11 bases. Germline lookup yields CDR1 SEHNR and CDR2 FQNEAQ (reference sequence). CDR3 size: 15 residues. The junction had 8 bases not matched to a gene; V was cut back by 7 bases and J by 3 bases.